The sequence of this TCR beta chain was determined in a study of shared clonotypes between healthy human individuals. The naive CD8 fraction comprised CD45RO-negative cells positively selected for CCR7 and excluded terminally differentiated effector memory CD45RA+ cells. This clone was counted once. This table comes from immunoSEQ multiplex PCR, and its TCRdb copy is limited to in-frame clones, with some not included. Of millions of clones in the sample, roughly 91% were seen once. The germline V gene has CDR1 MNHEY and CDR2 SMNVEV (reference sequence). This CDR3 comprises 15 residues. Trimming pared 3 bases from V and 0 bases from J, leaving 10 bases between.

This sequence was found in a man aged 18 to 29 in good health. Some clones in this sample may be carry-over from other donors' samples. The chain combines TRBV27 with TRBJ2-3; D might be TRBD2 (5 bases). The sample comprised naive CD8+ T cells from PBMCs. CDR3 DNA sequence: TGTGCCAGCAGTTTCCAGCGGCCTAGCACAGATACGCAGTATTTT. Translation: CASSFQRPSTDTQYF.